Listed below are T cell receptor beta chains from one sample, sequenced in a study of blood T cell repertoires in COVID-19. This table comes from immunoSEQ multiplex PCR, and its TCRdb copy is limited to in-frame clones, with some not included. The top ten clones hold 1.5% to 2% of a sample with about 250,000 clones, just over 85% of them seen once. The sample comprised PBMCs or T cells enriched from blood (not recorded which). These receptor sequences come from a man between 35 and 55 years old who had recovered from COVID-19. Each CDR3 is given with its conserved first and last residue. The D gene is left open where the match is weak. Size tells how often a clone was seen (once, few, many) or the class of an expanded clone, and some rows leave it out.

-	TRBV7-9	15	TRBJ1-3	-	TGTGCCAGCAGCTTGGACAGTTACTCTGGAAACACCATATATTTT	CASSLDSYSGNTIYF
TRBD2	TRBV9	15	TRBJ2-1	-	TGTGCCAGCAGCCTCGACCGGGGGGGCGACAATGAGCAGTTCTTC	CASSLDRGGDNEQFF
TRBD2	TRBV7-2	15	TRBJ2-3	-	TGTGCCAGCAGCCCCCGGGGGGATGGTACAGATACGCAGTATTTT	CASSPRGDGTDTQYF
TRBD2	TRBV27	14	TRBJ2-3	-	TGTGCCAGCAGATGGAGCGGGATGTCAGATACGCAGTATTTT	CASRWSGMSDTQYF
-	TRBV30	12	TRBJ1-5	-	TGTGCCTGGAGTTCCCAGTCCGAGCCCCAGCATTTT	CAWSSQSEPQHF
TRBD2	TRBV2	16	TRBJ2-3	-	TGTGCCAGCAGTGAGACTAGCGGGAGGGCCACGTATACGCAGTATTTT	CASSETSGRATYTQYF
-	TRBV28	13	TRBJ1-5	-	TGTGCCAGCACGAGGGATAGCAATCAGCCCCAGCATTTT	CASTRDSNQPQHF
TRBD2	TRBV7-2	15	TRBJ2-3	-	TGTGCCAGCAGCTTAGCACTAGCGGTCACAGATACGCAGTATTTT	CASSLALAVTDTQYF
TRBD1	TRBV5-4	13	TRBJ1-2	-	TGTGCCAGCAGCTTTCAGGGGGCGAACGGCTACACCTTC	CASSFQGANGYTF
-	TRBV28	16	TRBJ2-7	-	TGTGCCAGCAGTCCCCGAGGGGGGGAGGTCTCCTACGAGCAGTACTTC	CASSPRGGEVSYEQYF
TRBD1	TRBV27	16	TRBJ1-1	-	TGTGCCAGCAGTAGACAGGGGGGGTTTACGAGCACTGAAGCTTTCTTT	CASSRQGGFTSTEAFF
-	TRBV27	15	TRBJ1-6	-	TGTGCCAGCAGACTAGGGGAACAGGGAAATTCACCCCTCCACTTT	CASRLGEQGNSPLHF
TRBD1	TRBV4-3	18	TRBJ2-5	-	TGCGCCAGCAGCCCCGATCCGGGACAGGGAGTTGAGTTCCCACGCCAGTACTTC	CASSPDPGQGVEFPRQYF
TRBD2	TRBV4-3	18	TRBJ2-5	-	TGCGCCAGCAGCCGAAGACCATGGACTAGCCCGTTCGAAGAGACCCAGTACTTC	CASSRRPWTSPFEETQYF
TRBD1	TRBV4-1	15	TRBJ1-1	-	TGCGCCAGCAGCCAAATAACCGGACAGGGGGCGCAAGCTTTCTTT	CASSQITGQGAQAFF
-	TRBV30	13	TRBJ1-1	-	TGTGCCTGGAGTCCCGGGGGACGGGGTGAAGCTTTCTTT	CAWSPGGRGEAFF
-	TRBV9	15	TRBJ2-7	-	TGTGCCAGCAGCGCCAGCCACAGGGCTCACTACGAGCAGTACTTC	CASSASHRAHYEQYF
TRBD1	TRBV4-1	17	TRBJ2-7	-	TGCGCCAGCAGCCAAGGCCTATCGGAACAGGGGGGTTACGAGCAGTACTTC	CASSQGLSEQGGYEQYF
-	TRBV14	13	TRBJ2-1	once	TGTGCCAGCAGCCAAGATCCAGCGGGCACGCAGTTCTTC	CASSQDPAGTQFF
-	TRBV4-3	14	TRBJ1-5	-	TGCGCCAGCAGCCAAGATGTCAAAAATCAGCCCCAGCATTTT	CASSQDVKNQPQHF
TRBD1	TRBV28	13	TRBJ2-7	-	TGTGCCAGCAGGAGGACAGGTTCCTACGAGCAGTACTTC	CASRRTGSYEQYF
-	TRBV11-3	14	TRBJ2-7	once	TGTGCCAGCAGCTTAGGGGCACCTGTGGACGAGCAGTACTTC	CASSLGAPVDEQYF
TRBD1	TRBV30	14	TRBJ1-1	-	TGTGCCTGGAGTCCCGGGACAGGGGGTTCTGAAGCTTTCTTT	CAWSPGTGGSEAFF
TRBD1	TRBV5-6	14	TRBJ2-7	-	TGTGCCAGCAGCGATGGACAGGGATCCTACGAGCAGTACTTC	CASSDGQGSYEQYF
-	TRBV7-2	17	TRBJ2-7	once	TGTGCCAGCAGCTTATTGGGTGGACAGCTAGATCCCTACGAGCAGTACTTC	CASSLLGGQLDPYEQYF
-	TRBV7-9	14	TRBJ1-1	-	TGTGCCAGCAGCTTAGGACTTCCAGACACTGAAGCTTTCTTT	CASSLGLPDTEAFF
-	TRBV5-1	14	TRBJ1-1	-	TGCGCCAGCAGCGAGGATCGGGAGAACACTGAAGCTTTCTTT	CASSEDRENTEAFF